This T cell receptor beta chain was found in a study of cytomegalovirus exposure and HLA in healthy donors. Findings and limits, study-wide: Later on, an analysis showed TCR association rates differing by HLA locus, with DRB1 the most and HLA-C the fewest. Previously analyzed data showed that most TCR beta V segments were productive at a frequency of about 87% or about 30%.

The PCR used 60 Vbeta and 13 Jbeta primers. The table came from immunoSEQ multiplex PCR; TCRdb's copy has only in-frame clones and leaves some out. In the table there are about 140,000 clones, roughly three quarters of which are singletons. The CDR3 is made up of 12 amino acids. The V gene's germline CDR1 is GTSNPN and CDR2 SVGIG (reference sequence). V lost 4 bases and J 9 bases, leaving 16 bases between the germline ends. This clone was recorded only once. Its antigen is still unknown. Input material: PBMCs. The chain couples TRBV30 to TRBJ2-7, with a weak D call TRBD2 (5 bases). This receptor was obtained from a woman aged 25 to 39 in good health and CMV-seronegative. The CDR3 DNA is TGTGCCTGGATGGCCCGGCCGGGATGGCAGTACTTC. It specifies CAWMARPGWQYF.